These T cell receptor beta chains were read from a single sample in a study of blood T cell repertoires in COVID-19. The repertoire was sequenced with immunoSEQ multiplex PCR; TCRdb's copy has only in-frame clones and lacks some. The sample lists over 200,000 clones, less than 90% occurring once. Input material: peripheral blood. The source of these receptors is a middle-aged man with active or convalescent COVID-19. CDR3s include the opening cysteine and the closing phenylalanine or tryptophan. Fields, in order: J gene, V gene, clone size, D gene, CDR3 protein, CDR3 DNA. A D gene is named only where the DNA matches it firmly. The size entry is marked missing in some rows and otherwise reads once, few, many or a size class.

TRBJ1-3 TRBV12-2 NA NA CASRLESTGTGVSGNTIYF TGTGCAAGTCGCTTAGAGTCGACCGGGACAGGGGTTTCAGGAAACACCATATATTTT
TRBJ1-3 TRBV4-1 NA NA CASSQGWQDFSGNTIYF TGCGCCAGCAGCCAAGGTTGGCAGGACTTCTCTGGAAACACCATATATTTT
TRBJ1-2 TRBV6-1 NA NA CASSEAGGHYGYTF TGTGCCAGCAGTGAAGCCGGGGGTCACTATGGCTACACCTTC
TRBJ2-3 TRBV19 once TRBD2 CASSITSATDTQYF TGTGCCAGTAGTATTACTAGCGCCACAGATACGCAGTATTTT
TRBJ1-1 TRBV5-1 NA NA CASSLVRGVNTEAFF TGCGCCAGCAGCTTGGTTCGGGGAGTAAACACTGAAGCTTTCTTT
TRBJ2-1 TRBV5-1 NA NA CASSLASASMVYNEQFF TGCGCCAGCAGCTTGGCTTCTGCGTCCATGGTTTACAATGAGCAGTTCTTC
TRBJ2-7 TRBV28 NA NA CASTSPGGGQYF TGTGCCAGCACCTCCCCAGGGGGAGGGCAGTACTTC
TRBJ2-7 TRBV30 NA TRBD1 CAWRTGGSSYEQYF TGTGCCTGGAGGACAGGGGGCAGCTCCTACGAGCAGTACTTC
TRBJ1-2 TRBV19 NA NA CASSIGLNYGYTF TGTGCCAGTAGTATCGGACTGAACTATGGCTACACCTTC
TRBJ1-2 TRBV7-3 once TRBD1 CASSRLDRADGYTF TGTGCCAGCAGCCGACTGGACAGGGCTGATGGCTACACCTTC
TRBJ2-1 TRBV11-2 NA NA CASSLDRGNEQFF TGTGCCAGCAGCTTAGACAGGGGCAATGAGCAGTTCTTC
TRBJ2-2 TRBV9 NA NA CASSPLTVNTGELFF TGTGCCAGCAGCCCGTTAACAGTGAACACCGGGGAGCTGTTTTTT
TRBJ1-5 TRBV5-1 NA TRBD1 CASSWGTGGQPQHF TGCGCCAGCAGCTGGGGGACAGGAGGCCAGCCCCAGCATTTT
TRBJ2-3 TRBV11-2 few NA CASSLDQANTQYF TGTGCCAGCAGCTTAGATCAAGCAAATACGCAGTATTTT
TRBJ1-3 TRBV7-8 NA TRBD1 CASSFLPRTGDSGNTIYF TGTGCCAGCAGCTTTCTCCCGAGAACAGGGGACTCTGGAAACACCATATATTTT
TRBJ1-1 TRBV15 NA NA CATSRVRNTGRVTEAFF TGTGCCACCAGCAGAGTCCGGAACACAGGGAGGGTCACTGAAGCTTTCTTT
TRBJ1-5 TRBV24-1 NA NA CATSDTGLQPQHF TGTGCCACCAGTGATACAGGGCTTCAGCCCCAGCATTTT
TRBJ2-3 TRBV6-2/TRBV6-3 NA TRBD2 CASSYSSSRLATQYF TGTGCCAGCAGTTACTCCTCCAGCCGACTAGCTACGCAGTATTTT
TRBJ2-3 TRBV19 NA TRBD2 CASSIFGLASDTQYF TGTGCCAGTAGTATATTTGGACTAGCCTCAGATACGCAGTATTTT
TRBJ2-1 TRBV12-5 NA TRBD1 CASGLISGTGINNEQFF TGTGCTAGTGGTTTGATATCCGGGACAGGGATCAACAATGAGCAGTTCTTC
TRBJ1-1 TRBV9 NA NA CASSVAYGGTEAFF TGTGCCAGCAGCGTAGCTTACGGGGGCACTGAAGCTTTCTTT
TRBJ1-2 TRBV6-5 NA TRBD1 CASSSSAGGFNYGYTF TGTGCCAGCAGTTCCAGTGCAGGGGGCTTCAACTATGGCTACACCTTC
TRBJ1-1 TRBV27 NA TRBD1 CASSLLGTGGLGTEAFF TGTGCCAGCAGTTTGCTCGGGACAGGGGGTTTGGGCACTGAAGCTTTCTTT
TRBJ1-5 TRBV7-8 NA NA CASSFSGSNQPQHF TGTGCCAGCAGCTTTTCAGGTAGCAATCAGCCCCAGCATTTT
TRBJ1-3 TRBV5-8 NA TRBD1 CASSIWTGGSGNTIYF TGTGCCAGCAGCATCTGGACAGGCGGCTCTGGAAACACCATATATTTT
TRBJ1-5 TRBV4-2 NA NA CASSRDRDAWQPQHF TGTGCCAGCAGCCGCGACAGAGACGCGTGGCAGCCCCAGCATTTT
TRBJ1-1 TRBV2 NA TRBD1 CASREQGAGYTEAFF TGTGCCAGCAGAGAACAGGGGGCTGGGTACACTGAAGCTTTCTTT
TRBJ2-5 TRBV28 NA NA CASSSWGAETQYF TGTGCCAGCAGTTCTTGGGGCGCGGAGACCCAGTACTTC
TRBJ1-2 TRBV5-6 NA NA CASSLPISGGYTF TGTGCCAGCAGCTTGCCCATAAGCGGTGGCTACACCTTC
TRBJ2-7 TRBV30 NA NA CAWSSTRGLGYEQYF TGTGCCTGGAGTTCAACCAGGGGTCTAGGCTACGAGCAGTACTTC
TRBJ2-7 TRBV2 NA NA CASRLGSYEQYF TGTGCCAGCAGACTAGGATCCTACGAGCAGTACTTC
TRBJ2-7 TRBV27 NA TRBD2 CASRDRLAGSYEQYF TGTGCCAGCAGGGACCGACTAGCGGGATCCTACGAGCAGTACTTC
TRBJ2-1 TRBV5-1 NA NA CASRSGQGMGEQFF TGCGCCAGCAGGTCGGGTCAGGGGATGGGTGAGCAGTTCTTC
TRBJ2-1 TRBV20-1 NA NA CSARTGYEQFF TGCAGTGCTAGAACGGGGTATGAGCAGTTCTTC
TRBJ1-1 TRBV19 NA TRBD1 CASSSLDRVEAFF TGTGCCAGTAGCTCGCTAGACAGGGTTGAAGCTTTCTTT